This T cell receptor (beta chain) was recorded in a study of shared clonotypes between healthy human individuals. Findings of the study overall: Sequencing depth was expected to influence donor clonotype sharing.

The repertoire was sequenced with immunoSEQ multiplex PCR; TCRdb's copy has only in-frame clones and lacks some. Of 450,000 to 500,000 clones in the sample, over 75% were seen once. In its sample, this clone was seen many times. Its antigen is not known. Other DNA sequences in this specimen translate into the identical CDR3. CDR3 size: 19 residues. CDR1 and CDR2 from the germline V gene are LGHNA and YSLEER. Between the trimmed V and J ends, which lost 3 bases and 3 bases, there was a span of 26 bases. Sequencing used PBMCs. The TCR was taken from a woman between 40 and 55 years old in good health. Some clones in this sample may be carry-over from other donors' samples. The chain has TRBV4-3 and TRBJ1-1; tentatively, D is TRBD1 (5 bases). The CDR3 DNA follows: TGCGCCAGCAGCCACCAATCGCCGACAGACTTGGCCGGGGACACTGAAGCTTTCTTT. Translated: CASSHQSPTDLAGDTEAFF.